Below are 3 T cell receptor beta chains sequenced from a single sample in a study of long-term antiretroviral therapy in people with HIV. Samples were assayed with immunoSEQ v3.0 at survey level. TCRdb keeps only in-frame clones here, not all; method: immunoSEQ multiplex PCR. This table holds about 44,000 clones, nearly 95% found once. The sequenced sample was unsorted PBMCs, obtained 3.7 years after starting antiretroviral therapy. The receptors were sampled from a woman aged 50 to 65 with HIV.

The genes are TRBV11-2 and TRBJ2-7, with 7 bases that match TRBD1. J was trimmed by 2 bases and V by 6 bases; bases with no gene match: 4. This CDR3 spans 13 amino acids. Germline-derived CDR1 and CDR2 are SGHAT and FQNNGV. CDR3 in amino acids: CASSDRVPYEQYF. The CDR3 region has the DNA TGTGCCAGCAGTGACAGGGTCCCCTACGAGCAGTACTTC. The whole variable domain, filled in from reference TRBV11-2 and TRBJ2-7, reads EAGVAQSPRYKIIEKRQSVAFWCNPISGHATLYWYQQILGQGPKLLIQFQNNGVVDDSQLPKDRFSAERLKGVDSTLKIQPAKLEDSAVYLCASSDRVPYEQYFGPGTRLTVT.

The V and J genes are TRBV29-1 and TRBJ1-1; 8 bases are shared with TRBD1. Germline CDR1 SQVTM, CDR2 ANQGSEA. Trimming cost V 5 bases and J 5 bases; bases outside gene matches: 7. The CDR3 spans 13 residues. The CDR3 loop reads CSVRLRGRTEAFF. DNA for the CDR3: TGCAGCGTTAGGCTCAGGGGGCGTACTGAAGCTTTCTTT.

This clone has just one count. The rearrangement uses TRBV6-5 and TRBJ1-2, with a tentative D call TRBD1 (5 bases). This CDR3 is built from 13 residues. The V end lost 6 bases, the J end lost 4 bases, and 12 bases lay between the germline ends. Germline CDR1 and CDR2: MNHEY and SVGAGI. The CDR3, as DNA: TGTGCCAGCAGGGACCTTGGGGGCTATGGCTACACCTTC. This gives the protein CASRDLGGYGYTF.